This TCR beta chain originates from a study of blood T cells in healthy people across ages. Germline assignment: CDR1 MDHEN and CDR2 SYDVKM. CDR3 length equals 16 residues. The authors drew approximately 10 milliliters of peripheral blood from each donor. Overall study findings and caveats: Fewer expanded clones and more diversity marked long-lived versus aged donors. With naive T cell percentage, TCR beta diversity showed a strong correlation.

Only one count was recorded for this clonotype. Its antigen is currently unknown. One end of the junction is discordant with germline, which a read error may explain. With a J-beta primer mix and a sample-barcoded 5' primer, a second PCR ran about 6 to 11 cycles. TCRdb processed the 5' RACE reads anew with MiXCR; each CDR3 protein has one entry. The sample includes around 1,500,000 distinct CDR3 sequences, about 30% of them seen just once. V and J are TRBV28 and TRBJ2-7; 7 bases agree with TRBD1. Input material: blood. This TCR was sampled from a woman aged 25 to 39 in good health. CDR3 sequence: CAGSFTPGQDLYEQYF. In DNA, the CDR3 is TGTGCCGGCAGTTTTACGCCCGGACAGGACCTTTACGAGCAGTACTTC. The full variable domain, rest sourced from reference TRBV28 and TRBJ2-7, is DVKVTQSSRYLVKRTGEKVFLECVQDMDHENMFWYRQDPGLGLRLIYFSYDVKMKEKGDIPEGYSVSREKKERFSLILESASTNQTSMYLCAGSFTPGQDLYEQYFGPGTRLTVT.